This TCR beta chain was recovered during a study of T cell repertoires in cytomegalovirus infection. Study-level background: Indications of both CMV infection and matching HLA type were provided by public TCR beta signatures. Findings of the study overall: Cumulative frequency (of public TCR beta family members) identified carriers of CMV plus the relevant HLA. HLA-C-restricted CMV clonotypes gave the most frequent clonotype in two of eight donors.

Of note for this clonotype: Its specificity is unknown.

CDR1 and CDR2 from the germline V gene are ENHRY and SYGVKD. V lost 6 bases to trimming and J lost 3 bases, with 11 bases between them. There are 13 residues in the CDR3. One entry per CDR3 protein results from TCRdb running MiXCR on the reads. The sample holds 150,000 to 200,000 distinct CDR3 sequences, around 14% seen once. V and J are TRBV10-3 and TRBJ1-2; D remains unclear. Sequenced sample: PBMCs. This TCR derives from a human donor in good health (CMV status not recorded). Some clones in this sample may be carry-over from other donors' samples. DNA for the CDR3: TGTGCCATCAGCCTGGAGGGAGACTATGGCTACACCTTC. Amino acids: CAISLEGDYGYTF.